The present T cell receptor (beta chain) was sequenced within a study of identifying expanded T cells in peripheral blood. The count of this clone is one. Generated by immunoSEQ multiplex PCR, the TCRdb table keeps only in-frame clones and is missing some. The sample shows about 100,000 clones, approximately 84% of them seen only once. This CDR3 region has 16 residues. V lost 5 bases and J lost 3, with 17 bases in between. Germline assignment: CDR1 SGHAT and CDR2 FQNNGV. Sample: blood. This clonotype was sampled from a person aged 18 to 75 in good health. This rearrangement joins TRBV11-2 to TRBJ1-5, with D perhaps TRBD1 (5 bases). In nucleotides, the CDR3 is TGTGCCAGCAGCCCAGACAGTGTACGAAACAATCAGCCCCAGCATTTT. Protein product: CASSPDSVRNNQPQHF.